These T cell receptor beta chains were read from a single sample in a study of T cells in Graves' hyperthyroidism and ophthalmopathy. Each CDR3 protein gets one entry after TCRdb re-called the multiplex PCR reads with MiXCR. The sample records a few hundred thousand distinct CDR3 sequences, roughly 13% being singletons. The material sequenced was blood. The origin of the receptors is a woman younger than 30 with Graves' hyperthyroidism. Both conserved end residues are part of each CDR3. D genes are given only for firm matches. The size field is filled for only some rows; it gives once, few, many or a size class.

clone_size,d_call,v_call,j_call,cdr3_nt,cdr3_aa
many,TRBD2,TRBV7-8,TRBJ2-5,TGTGCCAGCAGCTTACGTCGGGGGGGACCCCGTGAGACCCAGTACTTC,CASSLRRGGPRETQYF
many,NA,TRBV11-1,TRBJ1-1,TGTGCCAGCAGCTTAAGGGGTCGAACGGGTACTGAAGCTTTCTTT,CASSLRGRTGTEAFF
many,TRBD2,TRBV18,TRBJ2-1,TGTGCCAGCTCACCAGTTTTGACGGGAGGGAGCAATGAGCAGTTCTTC,CASSPVLTGGSNEQFF
NA,NA,TRBV28,TRBJ2-2,TGTGCCAGTAAGGCCGGGACAAGGGACACCGGGGAGCTGTTTTTT,CASKAGTRDTGELFF
many,NA,TRBV27,TRBJ1-1,TGTGCCAGCAGTTTAGCGGCAGGATTGAACACTGAAGCTTTCTTT,CASSLAAGLNTEAFF
NA,NA,TRBV5-5,TRBJ1-1,TGTGCCAGCAGCGCCACCAGGGGTAACTCTGAAGCTTTCTTT,CASSATRGNSEAFF
few,NA,TRBV20-1,TRBJ2-5,TGCAGTGCTAGTAACCCAAAGGAGGGCCAAGAGACCCAGTACTTC,CSASNPKEGQETQYF
NA,TRBD2,TRBV4-1,TRBJ2-3,TGCGCCAGCAGCCCAATAGCGGGCGCAGATACGCAGTATTTT,CASSPIAGADTQYF
few,NA,TRBV20-1,TRBJ1-1,TGCAGTGCTAGCCCCAGGTCCCTGATCGAAGCTTTCTTT,CSASPRSLIEAFF
many,TRBD2,TRBV20-1,TRBJ2-3,TGCAGTGCTAGGATGGCTAGCGGGAGTGTTACAGATACGCAGTATTTT,CSARMASGSVTDTQYF
NA,NA,TRBV18,TRBJ1-3,TGTGCCAGCTCACCTGAAAAGGGGGATGGTGCCTCTGGAAACACCATATATTTT,CASSPEKGDGASGNTIYF
few,TRBD1,TRBV6-2/TRBV6-3,TRBJ1-5,TGTGCCAGCAGTCTCGACAGGGCGAGTCAGCCCCAGCATTTT,CASSLDRASQPQHF
many,NA,TRBV11-2,TRBJ2-3,TGTGCCAGCAGCTTGGCTAGCCCAGATACGCAGTATTTT,CASSLASPDTQYF
many,TRBD1,TRBV20-1,TRBJ2-7,TGCAGTGCTGAGCCGGGACAGGGTTCCTACGAGCAGTACTTC,CSAEPGQGSYEQYF
many,NA,TRBV29-1,TRBJ1-3,TGCAGCGTTGAATCCCTCCTCTCTGGAAACACCATATATTTT,CSVESLLSGNTIYF
few,NA,TRBV3-1,TRBJ2-3,TGTGCCAGCAGCCTTCTCGGGGGCCTACCGACAGATACGCAGTATTTT,CASSLLGGLPTDTQYF
many,NA,TRBV27,TRBJ1-4,TGTGCCAGCAGTTTAGCGGGCTTGAGGGAAAAACTGTTTTTT,CASSLAGLREKLFF
NA,NA,TRBV11-2,TRBJ1-1,TGTGCCGGCAGCTTTGGAGGTTCTGAAGCTTTCTTT,CAGSFGGSEAFF
many,NA,TRBV15,TRBJ2-3,TGTGCCACCAGCAGGAAGACAGCCACGTTCACAGATACGCAGTATTTT,CATSRKTATFTDTQYF
few,NA,TRBV4-2,TRBJ2-7,TGTGCCAGCAGCCAAAAACTAGGTTTCGAGCAGTACTTC,CASSQKLGFEQYF
many,NA,TRBV5-1,TRBJ2-3,TGCGCCAGCAGCTTGGAGGGCAACACAGATACGCAGTATTTT,CASSLEGNTDTQYF
many,NA,TRBV5-1,TRBJ2-1,TGCGCCAGCAGAACCGGGGCCTACAATGAGCAGTTCTTC,CASRTGAYNEQFF
many,NA,TRBV11-2,TRBJ1-1,TGTGCCAGCAGCTTAGAGTTTGAGTCTCGAGGGTTTGAATCTTTCTTT,CASSLEFESRGFESFF
few,NA,TRBV7-9,TRBJ2-3,TGTGCCAGCAGCTTAGGGATAACAGGGGATACGCAGTATTTT,CASSLGITGDTQYF
once,NA,TRBV20-1,TRBJ2-1,TGCAGTGCTAGAAGCCCTATGGTTCCGGCAGACCGGTACAATGAGCAGTTCTTC,CSARSPMVPADRYNEQFF
NA,NA,TRBV14,TRBJ1-2,TGTGCCAGCAGCCAAGATTCGGTTGACTATGGCTACACCTTC,CASSQDSVDYGYTF
NA,TRBD1,TRBV6-1,TRBJ1-5,TGTGCCAGCAGTCCCCGCGGGACAGGGAGGCAGCCCCAGCATTTT,CASSPRGTGRQPQHF
many,NA,TRBV7-8,TRBJ1-2,TGTGCCAGCAGCTTATCCTTTGATGGCTACACCTTC,CASSLSFDGYTF
NA,TRBD2,TRBV6-1,TRBJ2-1,TGTGCCAGCACCACATTAGCGGGAGGTGCCTCGTTCTACAATGAGCAGTTCTTC,CASTTLAGGASFYNEQFF
NA,NA,TRBV7-9,TRBJ1-1,TGTGCCAGCAGCTCCGTAGCCAGTAACACTGAAGCTTTCTTT,CASSSVASNTEAFF
many,NA,TRBV6-5,TRBJ2-7,TGTGCCAGCAGTTACTCGACAATCTCCGACTACGAGCAGTACTTC,CASSYSTISDYEQYF
NA,TRBD1,TRBV12-3/TRBV12-4,TRBJ2-3,TGTGCCAGCAGTTTGGACAGGCCCACAGATACGCAGTATTTT,CASSLDRPTDTQYF
many,NA,TRBV20-1,TRBJ1-5,TGCAGTGCTAGGGAGGACGGGAATCAGCCCCAGCATTTT,CSAREDGNQPQHF
few,NA,TRBV4-3,TRBJ2-6,TGCGCCAGCAGCCAATCATACGAGGTGGACTGGGCGCCCGGGGCCAACGTCCTGACTTTC,CASSQSYEVDWAPGANVLTF
many,NA,TRBV20-1,TRBJ1-2,TGCAGTGCTAGAGTCGCAATCACTCTCGGCTACACCTTC,CSARVAITLGYTF
many,NA,TRBV2,TRBJ2-1,TGTGCCAGCCGGTTGGACCGGGCGGGCCGAACCTACAATGAGCAGTTCTTC,CASRLDRAGRTYNEQFF
NA,NA,TRBV13,TRBJ2-3,TGTGCCAGCAGCTTAGACCCGCGGGGAAGCACAGATACGCAGTATTTT,CASSLDPRGSTDTQYF
few,TRBD1,TRBV14,TRBJ1-2,TGTGCCAGCAGCCAAGATGGGGCAGGGGGTGATGGCTACACCTTC,CASSQDGAGGDGYTF
few,NA,TRBV7-8,TRBJ1-5,TGTGCCAGCAGCCCGTCCCGGGACACACATCAGCCCCAGCATTTT,CASSPSRDTHQPQHF
few,NA,TRBV5-1,TRBJ2-2,TGCGCCAGCAGACTGACACTGAACACCGGGGAGCTGTTTTTT,CASRLTLNTGELFF
few,TRBD1,TRBV30,TRBJ2-7,TGTGCCTGGAGTCCTCCCCCCCCGGACAGGGATTACGAGCAGTACTTC,CAWSPPPPDRDYEQYF
few,NA,TRBV25-1,TRBJ1-6,TGTGCCAGCAGTGGGAGGCTCCCTAATAATTCACCCCTCCACTTT,CASSGRLPNNSPLHF
many,NA,TRBV19,TRBJ1-1,TGTGCCAGTAGTATTGCTGGGGACACTGAAGCTTTCTTT,CASSIAGDTEAFF
many,NA,TRBV20-1,TRBJ2-2,TGCAGTGCTAGTGCGGGGAACACCGGGGAGCTGTTTTTT,CSASAGNTGELFF
NA,NA,TRBV2,TRBJ1-4,TGTGCCAGCAGCTTGAGCGGTACAACTAATGAAAAACTGTTTTTT,CASSLSGTTNEKLFF
many,NA,TRBV2,TRBJ2-1,TGTGCCAGCAGTGACTCCGGCTACAATGAGCAGTTCTTC,CASSDSGYNEQFF
NA,NA,TRBV6-4,TRBJ2-3,TGTGCCAGCAGTGAGGACTCAGGGAGAGATACGCAGTATTTT,CASSEDSGRDTQYF
few,NA,TRBV29-1,TRBJ2-3,TGCAGCGTTGTTATTGCAGATACGCAGTATTTT,CSVVIADTQYF
few,TRBD2,TRBV29-1,TRBJ2-1,TGCAGCGTTGGAGGGACTAGCGCCACCAATGAGCAGTTCTTC,CSVGGTSATNEQFF
many,NA,TRBV6-1,TRBJ1-5,TGTGCCAGTGCGGTGGGGCCCTCGAGTCCCCAGCATTTT,CASAVGPSSPQHF
many,NA,TRBV7-2,TRBJ1-2,TGTGCCAGCAGCTTAGGGGTGGGGATCTATGGCTACACCTTC,CASSLGVGIYGYTF
many,TRBD2,TRBV9,TRBJ2-5,TGTGCCAGCAGCGTATCTACGGGAGGGCTTGAGACCCAGTACTTC,CASSVSTGGLETQYF
few,TRBD1,TRBV5-4,TRBJ2-7,TGTGCCAGCAGCCAAGACAGGGTGGTTTCCTACGAGCAGTACTTC,CASSQDRVVSYEQYF
many,NA,TRBV30,TRBJ1-1,TGTGCCTGGAGGTGGGACACTGAAGCTTTCTTT,CAWRWDTEAFF
many,TRBD2,TRBV7-2,TRBJ2-7,TGTGCCAGCAGCTTAAGGTCCGCGGGAGCTCCCCCCTACGAGCAGTACTTC,CASSLRSAGAPPYEQYF
many,NA,TRBV5-1,TRBJ1-1,TGCGCCAGCAGCTTTACGGGTTTTCTAAACACTGAAGCTTTCTTT,CASSFTGFLNTEAFF
few,TRBD2,TRBV20-1,TRBJ2-5,TGCAGTGCGATCACCGGACTAGCGGGACCGGAGACCCAGTACTTC,CSAITGLAGPETQYF
many,NA,TRBV7-2,TRBJ1-1,TGTGCCAGCAGAGGATACACTGAAGCTTTCTTT,CASRGYTEAFF
many,TRBD1,TRBV7-8,TRBJ2-3,TGTGCCAGCAGCTGGACAGGGGGCCGGGATACGCAGTATTTT,CASSWTGGRDTQYF
few,NA,TRBV5-1,TRBJ2-7,TGCGCCAGCAGCACTCAGGGGATCTACGAGCAGTACTTC,CASSTQGIYEQYF